This T cell receptor (beta chain) is drawn from a study of T cell responses to AZD1222 COVID-19 vaccine (dated by TCRdb to about 2021). About the study as a whole: AZD1222 recipients with second doses at about 4 weeks or about 12 weeks were pooled, because spike-specific TCR depth and breadth did not differ between schedules. A total of under 250 trial participants underwent TCR sequencing, of whom roughly 210 had received two doses of AZD1222 and 26 had received two doses of the MenACWY control vaccine. Trial participants were enrolled by age into 18-55, 56-69 and 70-plus year subgroups, with roughly 150, 30 and 60 TCR-sequenced participants respectively.

The intended sense of this specimen's time point label: baseline before first vaccination. Samples from vaccinated people were obtained from the UK trials COV001 and COV002, which included a single-blind randomized controlled phase 2/3 trial of AZD1222 (ChAdOx1 nCoV-19) in healthy adults. For TCRbeta chain sequencing, PBMC samples were collected from trial participants at day 0 and at day 28 after the second dose. Compared with germline, V lacks 4 bases and J lacks 6 bases; bases without a gene match: 7. Counted from cysteine to phenylalanine, this CDR3 has 14 amino acids. The entry retains the CDR3 DNA only, 42 bases that are in frame from base 1. CDR1 SGHRS and CDR2 YFSETQ were looked up in the germline V gene. The CDR3 regions of human TCRbeta chains were analyzed by immunosequencing. On the study's bioinformatics: Repertoire TCRs were matched against a reference library of SARS-CoV-2-specific TCRs generated with the MIRA antigen-specificity platform. Breadth was defined as the fraction of unique TCRs that were SARS-CoV-2-associated, and depth was defined as the fraction of total T cells that were SARS-CoV-2-associated. Using the MIRA data, every spike-specific TCR was mapped to the spike region that the TCR reacted to and assigned to either a CD4 or a CD8 class. Log10-transformed breadth and depth values were compared by one-way ANOVA with Sidak's multiple comparisons tests. The source is immuneACCESS, and TCRdb retained only in-frame sequences with V and J called. Part of the clones is not carried over; for the studies checked, unresolved V genes explain less than half of this, and the remainder is unexplained. V, J and clone size reflect that table, while D and trimming were determined from the DNA. This sample is represented by 45,000 to 55,000 clones; around 80% of them were singletons. Roughly a tenth of the sample belongs to the ten largest clones.

In the case of this clone: Its cognate antigen has yet to be identified. Per-nucleotide qualities are absent, and no much larger clonotype sits a single base away.

Study-level results and caveats: Participants were mostly white British and included more females than males, and it was suggested by the authors that clonal diversity may have been underestimated. Reportedly, almost half of the unique spike-specific TCRs recognized epitopes lying outside the regions that are mutated in the B.1.351 and B.1.1.7 variants. Conclusions about previously exposed vaccinees were limited because only five to seven AZD1222 recipients were SARS-CoV-2 seropositive at baseline. Because no day 14 peak-response samples were available, the repertoires could be characterized only after the peak T cell response. Vaccine-associated CD4 TCRs spanned the whole spike protein, with dominant responses in regions 160-218 and 743-854. After two AZD1222 doses, spike-specific TCR breadth and depth were significantly higher than at day 0 and than in MenACWY recipients. In the small 56-69-year group, the increase in depth fell short of significance, most likely because of low power.

Sequencing used peripheral blood, obtained on day 0 of AZD1222 vaccination. The sequence was collected from an adult in good health. The chain is assembled from TRBV5-1 and TRBJ2-1; the junction holds 7 bases that match TRBD1. The CDR3 has the sequence CASSGRAGGNEQFF. The DNA sequence follows: TGCGCCAGCAGCGGTAGGGCAGGGGGCAATGAGCAGTTCTTC. Joined to the reference TRBV5-1 and TRBJ2-1 proteins, this CDR3 gives the full variable domain: KAGVTQTPRYLIKTRGQQVTLSCSPISGHRSVSWYQQTPGQGLQFLFEYFSETQRNKGNFPGRFSGRQFSNSRSEMNVSTLELGDSALYLCASSGRAGGNEQFFGPGTRLTVL.